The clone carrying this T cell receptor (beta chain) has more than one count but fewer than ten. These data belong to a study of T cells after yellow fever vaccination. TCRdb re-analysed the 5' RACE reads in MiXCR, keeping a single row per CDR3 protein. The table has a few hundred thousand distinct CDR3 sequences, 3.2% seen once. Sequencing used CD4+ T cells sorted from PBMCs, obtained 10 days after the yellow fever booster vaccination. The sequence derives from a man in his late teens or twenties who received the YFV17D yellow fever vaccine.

CDR3 bases: TGTGCCAGTAGTATGTCCCGGGACAGGACGGATAATTCACCCCTCCACTTT. This gives the protein CASSMSRDRTDNSPLHF. The gene calls are TRBV19 and TRBJ1-6; TRBD1 aligns across 8 bases. Germline V gene data show CDR1 as LNHDA and CDR2 as SQIVND (reference sequence). The V segment lost 3 bases and the J segment 5 bases; nucleotides outside the gene matches: 9. CDR3 length equals 17 residues.